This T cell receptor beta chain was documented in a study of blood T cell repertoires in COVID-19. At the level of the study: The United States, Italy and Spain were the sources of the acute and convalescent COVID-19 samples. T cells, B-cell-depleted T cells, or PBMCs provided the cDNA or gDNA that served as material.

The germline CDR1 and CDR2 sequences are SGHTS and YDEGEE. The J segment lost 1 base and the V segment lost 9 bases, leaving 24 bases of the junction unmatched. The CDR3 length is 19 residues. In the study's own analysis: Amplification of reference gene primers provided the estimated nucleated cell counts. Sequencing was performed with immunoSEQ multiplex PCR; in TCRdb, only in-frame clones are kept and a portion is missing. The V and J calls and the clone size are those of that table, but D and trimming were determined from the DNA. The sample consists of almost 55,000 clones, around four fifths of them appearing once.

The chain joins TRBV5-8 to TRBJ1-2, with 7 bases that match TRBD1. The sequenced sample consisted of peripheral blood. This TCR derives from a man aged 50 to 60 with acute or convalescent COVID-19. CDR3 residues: CATLKRAAKGAAINYGYTF. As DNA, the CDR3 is TGTGCCACCCTAAAACGGGCCGCCAAGGGGGCGGCGATTAACTATGGCTACACCTTC.